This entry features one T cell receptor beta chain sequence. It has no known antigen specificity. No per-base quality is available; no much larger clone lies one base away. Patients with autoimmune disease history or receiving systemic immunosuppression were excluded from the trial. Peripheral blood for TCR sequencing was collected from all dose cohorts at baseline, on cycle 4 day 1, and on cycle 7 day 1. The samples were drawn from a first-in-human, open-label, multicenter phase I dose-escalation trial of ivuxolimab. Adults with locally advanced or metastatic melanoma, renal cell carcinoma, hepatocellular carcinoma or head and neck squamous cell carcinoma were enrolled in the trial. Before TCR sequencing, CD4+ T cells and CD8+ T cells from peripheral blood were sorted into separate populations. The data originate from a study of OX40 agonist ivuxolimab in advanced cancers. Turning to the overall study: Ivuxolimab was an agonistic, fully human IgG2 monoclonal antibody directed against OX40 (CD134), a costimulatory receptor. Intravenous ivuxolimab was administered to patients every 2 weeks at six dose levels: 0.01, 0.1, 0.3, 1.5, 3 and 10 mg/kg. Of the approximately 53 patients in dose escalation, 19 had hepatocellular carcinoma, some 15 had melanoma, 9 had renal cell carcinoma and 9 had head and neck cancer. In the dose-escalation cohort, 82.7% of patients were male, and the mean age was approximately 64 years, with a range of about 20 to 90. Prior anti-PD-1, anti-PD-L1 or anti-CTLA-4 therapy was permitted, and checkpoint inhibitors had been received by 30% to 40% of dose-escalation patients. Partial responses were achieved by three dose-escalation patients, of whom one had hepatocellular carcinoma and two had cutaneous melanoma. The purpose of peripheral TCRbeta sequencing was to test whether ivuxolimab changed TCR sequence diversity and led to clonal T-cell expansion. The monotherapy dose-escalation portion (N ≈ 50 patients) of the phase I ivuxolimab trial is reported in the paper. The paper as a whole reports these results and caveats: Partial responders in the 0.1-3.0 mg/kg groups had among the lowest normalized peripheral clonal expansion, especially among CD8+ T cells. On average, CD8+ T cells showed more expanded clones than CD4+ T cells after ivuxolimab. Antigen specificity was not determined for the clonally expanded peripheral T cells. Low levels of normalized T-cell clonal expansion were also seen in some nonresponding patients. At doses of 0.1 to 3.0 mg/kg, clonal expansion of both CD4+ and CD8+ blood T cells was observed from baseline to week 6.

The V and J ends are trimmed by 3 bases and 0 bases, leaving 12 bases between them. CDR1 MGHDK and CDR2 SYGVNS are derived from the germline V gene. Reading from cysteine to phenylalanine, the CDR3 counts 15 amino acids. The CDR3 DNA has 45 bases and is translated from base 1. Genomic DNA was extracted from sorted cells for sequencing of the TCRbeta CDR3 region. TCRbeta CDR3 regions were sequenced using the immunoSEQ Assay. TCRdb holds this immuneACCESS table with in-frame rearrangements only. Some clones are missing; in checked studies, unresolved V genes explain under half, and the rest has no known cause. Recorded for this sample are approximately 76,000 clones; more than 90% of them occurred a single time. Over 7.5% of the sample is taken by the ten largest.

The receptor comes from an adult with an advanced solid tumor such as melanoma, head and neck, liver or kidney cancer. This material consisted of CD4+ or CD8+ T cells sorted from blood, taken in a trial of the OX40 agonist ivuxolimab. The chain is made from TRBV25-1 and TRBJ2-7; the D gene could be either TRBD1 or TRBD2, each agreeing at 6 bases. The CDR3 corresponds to CASSEWGATSYEQYF. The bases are TGTGCCAGCAGTGAGTGGGGGGCTACCTCCTACGAGCAGTACTTC.